This is a list of T cell receptor beta chains from one sample in a study. Using its own MiXCR run on the RT-PCR reads, TCRdb lists one record per CDR3 protein. Of 650,000 to 800,000 distinct CDR3 sequences in the sample, about 14% are singletons; the top ten hold about 3.9%. The sample taken for sequencing was memory CD4+ T cells from blood. The receptors were gathered from a female donor in good health, serving as a healthy control. Both conserved end residues are part of each CDR3.

J gene: TRBJ2-1; V gene: TRBV5-1; CDR3 protein: CASSPGIGTSGTYNEQFF
J gene: TRBJ2-3; V gene: TRBV7-9; CDR3 protein: CASSLGQTADTQYF
J gene: TRBJ1-5; V gene: TRBV6-2/TRBV6-3; CDR3 protein: CASSYSTQGNQPQHF
J gene: TRBJ1-5; V gene: TRBV29-1; CDR3 protein: CSVAAGVFDQPQHF
J gene: TRBJ1-6; V gene: TRBV4-3; CDR3 protein: CASSLDRSSYNSPLHF
J gene: TRBJ1-5; V gene: TRBV7-2; CDR3 protein: CASSLGQQQPQHF
J gene: TRBJ2-7; V gene: TRBV19; CDR3 protein: CARDAGGHAYEQYF
J gene: TRBJ2-3; V gene: TRBV7-3; CDR3 protein: CASSSGLAGSADTQYF
J gene: TRBJ2-1; V gene: TRBV6-5; CDR3 protein: CASSARSNEQFF
J gene: TRBJ2-1; V gene: TRBV5-1; CDR3 protein: CASSPMTSGSSYNEQFF